Below, 25 T cell receptor beta chains from the same sample are listed, as sequenced in a study of cytomegalovirus exposure and HLA in healthy donors. Primers for the PCR totalled 60 Vbeta and 13 Jbeta. Profiled with immunoSEQ multiplex PCR; TCRdb holds only in-frame clones, not every one. The sample carries 170,000 or so clones, around three quarters recorded once. Sequencing was performed on PBMCs. The receptors shown here come from a woman younger than 45 in good health and CMV-seronegative.

This clone has a count of ten or more. This rearrangement joins TRBV10-3 to TRBJ1-1; possible D gene TRBD1, 5 bases. The germline gives CDR1 ENHRY, CDR2 SYGVKD. This CDR3 region has 15 residues. Trimming stripped 2 bases from V and 1 base from J, with 11 bases between. The CDR3 coding sequence is TGTGCCATCAGTGAGACACAGGCCCCGAACACTGAAGCTTTCTTT. It encodes CAISETQAPNTEAFF.

The J gene is TRBJ2-1, the V gene TRBV29-1; no firm D call. Germline assignment: CDR1 SQVTM and CDR2 ANQGSEA. Trimming shortened V by 3 bases and J by 5 bases, and 11 bases separated the two germline ends. The CDR3 extends over 13 amino acids. CDR3 bases: TGCAGCGTTGAGTACCTGACTGACAATGAGCAGTTCTTC. The encoded protein is CSVEYLTDNEQFF.

The chain links TRBV7-6 to TRBJ1-1; 8 bases align to TRBD1. The germline CDR1 and CDR2 sequences are SGHVS and FNYEAQ. Trimming at V came to 5 bases and at J to 0 bases, leaving 8 bases not matched to a gene. The CDR3 totals 16 residues. The CDR3 bases are TGTGCCAGCAGCCCACGGACAGGGATGATGAACACTGAAGCTTTCTTT. This translates into CASSPRTGMMNTEAFF.

The sample holds a few counts of this clone. The chain combines TRBV12-5 with TRBJ1-1; TRBD1 is a possible D gene (5 bases). The length of the CDR3 is 16 residues. Trimming took 3 bases from V and 1 from J, leaving 15 bases between them. Germline V gene sequence: CDR1 LGHNT, CDR2 FRNRAP. The chain's CDR3 is CASGFVQVQSNTEAFF. The DNA of the CDR3 is TGTGCTAGTGGTTTTGTACAGGTTCAATCGAACACTGAAGCTTTCTTT.

V and J are TRBV15 and TRBJ2-7; D is perhaps TRBD1 (6 bases). Germline V gene sequence: CDR1 LNHNV, CDR2 YYDKDF (reference sequence). V gave up 0 bases and J gave up 2 bases, with 14 bases separating them. This CDR3 is 16 amino acids long. DNA of the CDR3: TGTGCCACCAGCAGAGATACAGGGCGAGGGGCCTACGAGCAGTACTTC. It specifies CATSRDTGRGAYEQYF. The entire variable domain, with the rest obtained from reference TRBV15 and TRBJ2-7, is as follows: DAMVIQNPRYQVTQFGKPVTLSCSQTLNHNVMYWYQQKSSQAPKLLFHYYDKDFNNEADTPDNFQSRRPNTSFCFLDIRSPGLGDTAMYLCATSRDTGRGAYEQYFGPGTRLTVT.

V and J are TRBV6-5 and TRBJ2-7; unclear D gene. Trimming left V 5 bases short and J 9 bases short, with 11 bases between. Per germline, CDR1 MNHEY and CDR2 SVGAGI. The CDR3 contains 11 residues. The CDR3 here is CASSQGGGQYF. In DNA, the CDR3 is TGTGCCAGCAGTCAAGGTGGCGGGCAGTACTTC.

In regard to this clone: A junction end diverges from the germline sequence, so it may reflect a read error. The rearrangement uses TRBV4-1 and TRBJ1-2; unclear D gene. Germline V gene data show CDR1 as MGHRA and CDR2 as YSYEKL. This CDR3 contains 14 residues. The CDR3: CASSQSAGLYGYPF. CDR3 sequence (DNA): TGCGCCAGCAGCCAATCGGCAGGTCTTTATGGCTACCCCTTC.

The J gene is TRBJ2-7, the V gene TRBV4-3; 12 bases match TRBD2. From germline, CDR1 is LGHNA and CDR2 YSLEER. This CDR3 is 17 amino acids long. With 0 bases clipped from V and 6 bases from J, the junction kept 9 bases outside the gene matches. This chain's CDR3 is CASSQDLLAGGVSEQYF. CDR3 nucleotides: TGCGCCAGCAGCCAAGATCTTCTAGCGGGAGGGGTTTCCGAGCAGTACTTC.

The rearrangement joins TRBV19 to TRBJ2-7, with 8 positions matching TRBD1. V shed 4 bases and J 4 bases; nucleotides not matched to a gene: 6. The CDR3 covers 14 residues. Germline CDR1 is LNHDA and CDR2 is SQIVND (reference sequence). CDR3 amino acids: CASSSAGGGYEQYF. In nucleotides, the CDR3 is TGTGCCAGTAGTAGTGCAGGGGGCGGGTACGAGCAGTACTTC.

The rearrangement links TRBV6-1 to TRBJ2-7, with TRBD1 identical over 9 bases. CDR3 length equals 15 residues. CDR1 and CDR2 from the germline V gene are MNHNS and SASEGT. The V segment lost 3 bases and the J segment 2 bases; nucleotides outside the gene matches: 5. The chain's CDR3 is CASSEGQGDPYEQYF. The DNA of the CDR3 is TGTGCCAGCAGTGAGGGACAGGGAGACCCCTACGAGCAGTACTTC.

This clone has just a few counts. The chain couples TRBV2 to TRBJ1-1; D not resolved. CDR1 is SNHLY and CDR2 is FYNNEI in the germline V gene. The CDR3 is 11 residues long. The V end lost 10 bases, the J end lost 3 bases, and 9 bases lay between the germline ends. This CDR3 is CATPRHTEAFF. The CDR3 DNA reads TGTGCCACCCCGAGGCACACTGAAGCTTTCTTT.

The chain recombines TRBV7-2 with TRBJ2-2, with D tentatively TRBD1 (7 bases). Germline CDR1 and CDR2: SGHTA and FQGNSA. The V and J ends lost 4 bases and 0 bases respectively, with 12 bases between them. This CDR3 region has 16 residues. The CDR3 DNA reads TGTGCCAGCAGCTGGGGAGGACAGGCGAACACCGGGGAGCTGTTTTTT. Translating gives CASSWGGQANTGELFF.

The gene calls are TRBV6-5 and TRBJ2-7; 7 bases fit TRBD2. The CDR3 totals 13 residues. The germline gives CDR1 MNHEY, CDR2 SVGAGI. The V and J ends lost 5 bases and 7 bases, in that order; junction bases with no gene match: 8. The CDR3 DNA follows: TGTGCCAGCAGTCCCGCGGGAGCGAGGGAGCAGTACTTC. Encoded protein: CASSPAGAREQYF.

This chain joins TRBV4-2 and TRBJ2-7; tentatively, D is TRBD2 (6 bases). CDR1 is LGHNA and CDR2 is YNFKEQ in the germline V gene. V was shortened by 0 bases and J by 0 bases, with 15 bases between the two germline ends. This CDR3 spans 17 amino acids. The CDR3 spells CASSQELPGLGSYEQYF. DNA of the CDR3: TGTGCCAGCAGCCAAGAGTTACCGGGACTCGGCTCCTACGAGCAGTACTTC.

The chain couples TRBV5-3 to TRBJ1-3; D perhaps matches TRBD1 (5 bases). TRBV5-3 is given ORF status, its function remaining uncertain. The CDR3 length is 18 residues. V was trimmed by 0 bases and J by 1 base, leaving 17 bases between them. The CDR3 bases are TGTGCCAGAAGCTTGGTGGGGGGGTGCAGACTATCTGGAAACACCATATATTTT. It translates to CARSLVGGCRLSGNTIYF.

The J gene is TRBJ1-1, the V gene TRBV29-1, with 7 bases aligning to TRBD1. The length of the CDR3 is 14 residues. V lost 0 bases, J lost 1 base, and 2 bases stayed unmatched. Germline loops: CDR1 SQVTM, CDR2 ANQGSEA. The CDR3 DNA is TGCAGCGTTGAAGAACACAGGGGGAACACTGAAGCTTTCTTT. Its protein product is CSVEEHRGNTEAFF.

The chain combines TRBV5-6 with TRBJ1-2, with 7 bases matching TRBD1. Germline assignment: CDR1 SGHDT and CDR2 YYEEEE. The CDR3 spans 12 residues. V trimming: 6 bases; J trimming: 4 bases; junction bases outside the gene matches: 3. The CDR3 reads CASMRQGYGYTF. The CDR3, as DNA: TGTGCCAGCATGAGACAGGGCTATGGCTACACCTTC. The full variable domain, its missing parts supplied by reference TRBV5-6 and TRBJ1-2, is DAGVTQSPTHLIKTRGQQVTLRCSPKSGHDTVSWYQQALGQGPQFIFQYYEEEERQRGNFPDRFSGHQFPNYSSELNVNALLLGDSALYLCASMRQGYGYTFGSGTRLTVV.

J is TRBJ1-5 and V is TRBV2; perhaps TRBD1 as D (5 bases). The germline V and J ends were trimmed by 11 bases and 5 bases, with 16 bases remaining between them. CDR1 is SNHLY, CDR2 FYNNEI, per germline. CDR3 length equals 13 residues. The CDR3 here is CAGKGQAHQPQHF. The CDR3 DNA reads TGTGCCGGCAAGGGGCAGGCTCATCAGCCCCAGCATTTT.

The CDR3 region has the DNA TGTGCCAGCAGCCAGGGACAGTCTTCTGAAAAACTGTTTTTT. It yields the protein CASSQGQSSEKLFF. The chain combines TRBV11-2 with TRBJ1-4, with TRBD1 matching 7 bases. Germline CDR1 is SGHAT and CDR2 is FQNNGV. Trimming removed 5 bases from V and 7 bases from J; junction bases left unmatched: 7. There are 14 residues in the CDR3.

The chain is built from TRBV19 and TRBJ2-7, with 8 nucleotides matching TRBD1. After removal of 7 bases from V and 2 bases from J, the junction contained 16 bases not matched to a gene. Germline assignment: CDR1 LNHDA and CDR2 SQIVND (reference sequence). The CDR3 totals 17 residues. The CDR3 is CASNPTMGQVGPYEQYF. CDR3 in DNA: TGTGCCAGTAACCCTACAATGGGACAGGTCGGACCCTACGAGCAGTACTTC.

The rearrangement uses TRBV7-9 and TRBJ2-3, with 9 bases identical to TRBD1. The CDR3 is 17 residues long. CDR1 is SEHNR and CDR2 is FQNEAQ in the germline V gene (reference sequence). The trim removed 3 bases at V and 2 bases at J, leaving 9 bases unmatched. The CDR3 here is CASSFYTGTGNTDTQYF. The CDR3 nucleotides are TGTGCCAGCAGCTTCTATACCGGGACAGGGAACACAGATACGCAGTATTTT.

CDR3 nucleotides: TGCAGCGTTGCAGGTTCTAGCGGGAGGGCCGATACAGATACGCAGTATTTT. Encoded protein: CSVAGSSGRADTDTQYF. The chain uses TRBV29-1 and TRBJ2-3; 12 bases are a match to TRBD2. The CDR3 has 17 residues. Germline trimming cut 4 bases from V and 3 bases from J; bases unmatched to any gene: 11. The germline V gene has CDR1 SQVTM and CDR2 ANQGSEA.

The chain combines TRBV7-9 with TRBJ1-2; no clear D. Between the trimmed V and J ends, which lost 0 bases and 0 bases, there was a span of 11 bases. This CDR3 contains 16 residues. Looked up from germline, CDR1 is SEHNR and CDR2 is FQNEAQ (reference sequence). The CDR3 reads CASSLALGTANYGYTF. CDR3 nucleotides: TGTGCCAGCAGCTTAGCGTTAGGCACAGCTAACTATGGCTACACCTTC.

The rearrangement joins TRBV30 to TRBJ2-3, with D hard to call. The length of the CDR3 is 12 residues. Germline assignment: CDR1 GTSNPN and CDR2 SVGIG (reference sequence). Deletions cut 0 bases from V and 4 bases from J, with 5 bases between. DNA for the CDR3: TGTGCCTGGAGTGTGGCCCCAGATACGCAGTATTTT. It is translated as CAWSVAPDTQYF.

J is TRBJ2-7 and V is TRBV4-3; possibly TRBD1 for D (6 bases). From germline, CDR1 is LGHNA and CDR2 YSLEER. The length of the CDR3 is 14 residues. Trimming shortened V by 4 bases and J by 3 bases, and 13 bases separated the two germline ends. The chain's CDR3 is CASSPGQIGYEQYF. The CDR3 nucleotides are TGCGCCAGCAGCCCTGGACAGATAGGCTACGAGCAGTACTTC.